Below, 28 T cell receptor beta chains from the same sample are listed, as sequenced in a study of blood T cell repertoires in COVID-19. Only in-frame clones appear in the TCRdb table, and some are missing; sequencing was by immunoSEQ multiplex PCR. Counted here are just under 90,000 clones, approximately 91% occurring once; the ten biggest clones make up approximately 1.7%. Sequenced: peripheral blood. These receptor sequences come from a man in his 60s with acute or convalescent COVID-19.

This chain connects TRBV9 to TRBJ2-3, with a tentative D call TRBD2 (6 bases). This CDR3 has 16 amino acids. In germline, CDR1 is SGDLS, CDR2 YYNGEE. V lost 3 bases and J lost 0, with 14 bases in between. The chain's CDR3 is CASSEGTLPSTDTQYF. The CDR3 bases are TGTGCCAGCAGCGAGGGGACTTTACCTAGCACAGATACGCAGTATTTT.

CDR3 sequence reads: CATSRVLAGGLITQYF. The DNA for the CDR3 is TGTGCCACCAGCAGGGTCTTAGCGGGAGGGTTAATTACGCAGTATTTT. The chain uses TRBV15 and TRBJ2-3, with TRBD2 identical over 11 bases. This CDR3 comprises 16 residues. CDR1 and CDR2 from the germline V gene are LNHNV and YYDKDF (reference sequence). With V trimmed by 3 bases and J by 8 bases, 10 bases remained unmatched.

V usage is TRBV11-2 and J usage is TRBJ2-1, with D unclear. The germline gives CDR1 SGHAT, CDR2 FQNNGV. V was shortened by 5 bases and J by 7 bases, with 9 bases between the two germline ends. CDR3 length equals 12 residues. The DNA for the CDR3 is TGTGCCAGCAGCCCCTATCGGAATGAGCAGTTCTTC. This codes for CASSPYRNEQFF. The full variable domain, completed using reference TRBV11-2 and TRBJ2-1, is EAGVAQSPRYKIIEKRQSVAFWCNPISGHATLYWYQQILGQGPKLLIQFQNNGVVDDSQLPKDRFSAERLKGVDSTLKIQPAKLEDSAVYLCASSPYRNEQFFGPGTRLTVL.

The V call is TRBV30, the J call TRBJ2-1; D unclear. V gave up 0 bases and J gave up 6 bases, with 6 bases separating them. This CDR3 is 12 amino acids long. Per germline, CDR1 GTSNPN and CDR2 SVGIG (reference sequence). CDR3 coding DNA: TGTGCCTGGAGTGTAGCCTTCAATGAGCAGTTCTTC. Translation gives CAWSVAFNEQFF. Full variable domain (outside the CDR3, taken from reference TRBV30 and TRBJ2-1): SQTIHQWPATLVQPVGSPLSLECTVEGTSNPNLYWYRQAAGRGLQLLFYSVGIGQISSEVPQNLSASRPQDRQFILSSKKLLLSDSGFYLCAWSVAFNEQFFGPGTRLTVL.

The chain is built from TRBV29-1 and TRBJ1-3; D not resolved. Trimming took off 4 bases at V and 3 bases at J, with 10 bases between the two ends. The V gene's germline CDR1 is SQVTM and CDR2 ANQGSEA. The CDR3 spans 13 residues. CDR3 DNA: TGCAGCGTTGGAACTGAAGATGGAAACACCATATATTTT. Translating gives CSVGTEDGNTIYF.

The chain is built from TRBV28 and TRBJ2-6, with TRBD1 identical over 9 bases. This CDR3 has 17 residues. With 8 bases clipped from V and 0 bases from J, the junction kept 8 bases outside the gene matches. Per germline, CDR1 MDHEN and CDR2 SYDVKM. The CDR3 reads CASGAGTGYSGANVLTF. The DNA of the CDR3 is TGTGCCAGCGGAGCCGGGACAGGGTACTCTGGGGCCAACGTCCTGACTTTC.

The table lists this clone with a count of one. DNA for the CDR3: TGTGCCAGCAGTCGAACCCTAAGCGGAGGGAGAAATGAGCAGTTCTTC. Translating it yields CASSRTLSGGRNEQFF. The chain is built from TRBV7-2 and TRBJ2-1; maybe TRBD2 (6 bases). Germline-derived CDR1 and CDR2 are SGHTA and FQGNSA. The CDR3 consists of 16 residues. V lost 6 bases and J lost 7, with 22 bases in between.

The J gene is TRBJ2-3, the V gene TRBV13; D might be TRBD1 (6 bases). V was trimmed by 5 bases and J by 9 bases, leaving 12 bases between them. The CDR3 contains 12 residues. Germline V lookup: CDR1 PRHDT, CDR2 FYEKMQ (reference sequence). This chain's CDR3 is CASSTQGHTQYF. The DNA for the CDR3 is TGTGCCAGCAGCACCCAGGGGCACACGCAGTATTTT. Looking up the rest from reference TRBV13 and TRBJ2-3 gives the full variable domain: AAGVIQSPRHLIKEKRETATLKCYPIPRHDTVYWYQQGPGQDPQFLISFYEKMQSDKGSIPDRFSAQQFSDYHSELNMSSLELGDSALYFCASSTQGHTQYFGPGTRLTVL.

Here the CDR3 reads CAWGAGSGSEQFF. The DNA of the CDR3 is TGTGCCTGGGGTGCTGGTAGCGGGAGTGAGCAGTTCTTC. This sequence joins TRBV30 and TRBJ2-1; 9 bases match TRBD2. This CDR3 has 13 residues. Germline CDR1 is GTSNPN and CDR2 is SVGIG (reference sequence). V shed 5 bases, J shed 9 bases, and the junction held 8 bases outside the gene matches.

As DNA, the CDR3 is TGTGCCAGCAGCCAAGGGACGGGAGAAGCTTTCTTT. Translation gives CASSQGTGEAFF. The J gene is TRBJ1-1, the V gene TRBV3-1 (or the pseudogene TRBV3-2); D is unclear. Deletions cut 1 base from V and 8 bases from J, with 8 bases between. The CDR3 sequence is 12 residues long. Germline V lookup: CDR1 LGHDT, CDR2 YNNKEL (reference sequence).

This rearrangement joins TRBV5-1 to TRBJ2-1; 11 bases line up with TRBD2. CDR1 and CDR2 from the germline V gene are SGHRS and YFSETQ. This CDR3 spans 16 amino acids. V was pared by 4 bases and J by 1 base, with 4 bases of the junction left unmatched. CDR3 bases: TGCGCCAGCAGCGTGGGGACTAGCGGTTCCTACAATGAGCAGTTCTTC. Residues: CASSVGTSGSYNEQFF.

The chain couples TRBV21-1 to TRBJ2-3; the table assigns TRBD2, which was not confirmed against the DNA. TRBV21-1 is annotated as a pseudogene. The CDR3 is made up of 17 amino acids. The DNA of the CDR3 is TGTGCCAGCAGCAACGGGACTAGCGGGAGCGGTAGAGATACGCAGTATTTT. Protein: CASSNGTSGSGRDTQYF.

The rearrangement joins TRBV5-1 to TRBJ2-4; D is ambiguous. The CDR3 length is 16 residues. V was pared by 0 bases and J by 0 bases, with 10 bases between. The germline V gene encodes CDR1 SGHRS and CDR2 YFSETQ. The CDR3, as DNA: TGCGCCAGCAGCTTGGCCGACAAAATAGCCAAAAACATTCAGTACTTC. Translating gives CASSLADKIAKNIQYF.

This chain uses TRBV21-1 with TRBJ2-7; TRBD1 is the table's D call, not checked against the DNA. TRBV21-1 is tagged as a pseudogene. The CDR3 covers 15 residues. The DNA for the CDR3 is TGTGCCAGCAGCGACCCAGGACAGGGGCGCTACGAGCAGTACTTC. Translated, it gives CASSDPGQGRYEQYF.

The chain links TRBV5-6 to TRBJ2-3; D possibly corresponds to TRBD1 (5 bases). Looked up from germline, CDR1 is SGHDT and CDR2 is YYEEEE. The CDR3 spans 15 residues. Between the trimmed V and J ends, which lost 1 base and 4 bases, there was a span of 13 bases. The CDR3 protein is CASSLFTQGSDTQYF. The CDR3 DNA is TGTGCCAGCAGCTTGTTTACGCAGGGATCAGATACGCAGTATTTT.

The sample holds one count of this clone. The chain's CDR3 is CAISDPGTGLAMDQPQHF. CDR3 DNA: TGTGCCATCAGTGACCCCGGGACAGGGCTGGCAATGGATCAGCCCCAGCATTTT. The chain links TRBV10-3 to TRBJ1-5; 9 bases line up with TRBD1. The CDR3 extends over 18 amino acids. The germline V gene encodes CDR1 ENHRY and CDR2 SYGVKD. V was clipped by 3 bases and J by 5 bases; unmatched bases: 14.

The chain joins TRBV28 to TRBJ1-2, with D uncertain. Germline values: CDR1 MDHEN, CDR2 SYDVKM. CDR3 size: 15 residues. Trimming stripped 7 bases from V and 0 bases from J, with 15 bases between. Here the CDR3 reads CASIRGGSSNYGYTF. CDR3 DNA sequence: TGTGCCAGCATACGTGGCGGCAGCTCTAACTATGGCTACACCTTC.

The genes are TRBV9 and TRBJ2-1; 14 bases are a match to TRBD2. Germline lookup yields CDR1 SGDLS and CDR2 YYNGEE. V shed 3 bases, J shed 1 base, and the junction held 12 bases outside the gene matches. The CDR3 extends over 20 amino acids. CDR3 nucleotides: TGTGCCAGCAGCGAGGGGGGACTAGCGGGAGTCGGAGGGTCCTACAATGAGCAGTTCTTC. Its protein product is CASSEGGLAGVGGSYNEQFF. The whole variable domain, filled in from reference TRBV9 and TRBJ2-1, reads DSGVTQTPKHLITATGQRVTLRCSPRSGDLSVYWYQQSLDQGLQFLIQYYNGEERAKGNILERFSAQQFPDLHSELNLSSLELGDSALYFCASSEGGLAGVGGSYNEQFFGPGTRLTVL.

The genes are TRBV2 and TRBJ2-7; 7 bases align to TRBD2. Trimming took 4 bases from V and 6 from J; bases not matched to a gene: 9. Germline V gene data show CDR1 as SNHLY and CDR2 as FYNNEI. The CDR3 extends over 14 amino acids. CDR3 residues: CASSARGLEGEQYF. Here the CDR3 DNA reads TGTGCCAGCAGTGCCCGAGGACTAGAAGGCGAGCAGTACTTC.

This sequence joins TRBV5-6 and TRBJ2-7; D is uncertain. This CDR3 contains 14 residues. Germline V gene lookup returns CDR1 SGHDT and CDR2 YYEEEE. With 0 bases removed from V and 2 bases from J, the gap between germline ends came to 9 bases. CDR3 sequence reads: CASSLDRFPYEQYF. The DNA for the CDR3 is TGTGCCAGCAGCTTGGACAGATTCCCCTACGAGCAGTACTTC. The whole variable domain, filled in from reference TRBV5-6 and TRBJ2-7, reads DAGVTQSPTHLIKTRGQQVTLRCSPKSGHDTVSWYQQALGQGPQFIFQYYEEEERQRGNFPDRFSGHQFPNYSSELNVNALLLGDSALYLCASSLDRFPYEQYFGPGTRLTVT.

The chain recombines TRBV25-1 with TRBJ1-2; 7 bases fit TRBD1. CDR1 and CDR2 (germline): MGHDK, SYGVNS. The CDR3 length is 16 residues. With V trimmed by 4 bases and J by 5 bases, 13 bases remained unmatched. CDR3 coding DNA: TGTGCCAGCAGTGTACATTTTACAGGGGATCGATATGGCTACACCTTC. Protein: CASSVHFTGDRYGYTF.

V is TRBV29-1 and J is TRBJ1-2; D is perhaps TRBD1 (5 bases). The germline V gene has CDR1 SQVTM and CDR2 ANQGSEA. V lost 6 bases to trimming and J lost 8 bases, with 16 bases between them. The CDR3 runs 12 residues. The CDR3 region is CSVLGGFRGYTF. In DNA form, the CDR3 reads TGCAGCGTCCTCGGGGGGTTCAGGGGCTACACCTTC.

This rearrangement joins TRBV7-2 to TRBJ1-5; tentative D call: TRBD1 (5 bases). The CDR3 sequence is 14 residues long. Per germline, CDR1 SGHTA and CDR2 FQGNSA. Trimming removed 0 bases at V and 7 bases at J, with 10 bases between. The DNA of the CDR3 is TGTGCCAGCAGCTTAGCGCGGGGGACCCAGCCCCAGCATTTT. Translation gives CASSLARGTQPQHF.

DNA of the CDR3: TGTGCCAGCAGTTACCTGGGAGGGCAGTACTTC. Translated: CASSYLGGQYF. V is TRBV6-5 and J is TRBJ2-7, with a weak D call TRBD2 (6 bases). Germline lookup yields CDR1 MNHEY and CDR2 SVGAGI. Trimming pared 2 bases from V and 9 bases from J, leaving 8 bases between. The CDR3 has 11 residues.

The J gene is TRBJ2-7, the V gene TRBV27; D gene ambiguous. The V and J ends lost 4 bases and 4 bases respectively, with 17 bases between them. The V gene's germline CDR1 is MNHEY and CDR2 SMNVEV (reference sequence). The length of the CDR3 is 15 residues. For the CDR3, the DNA is TGTGCCAGCAGTTCGCCGAGAGACACCACGTACGAGCAGTACTTC. It encodes CASSSPRDTTYEQYF.

The chain links TRBV7-8 to TRBJ1-2; tentatively, D is TRBD1 (5 bases). The CDR3 contains 18 residues. The ends were cut back, 5 bases at V and 1 base at J, with 23 bases in the middle. Germline CDR1 reads SGHVS; CDR2 reads FQNEAQ. The CDR3 spells CASSPHRQTQALNYGYTF. DNA for the CDR3: TGTGCCAGCAGCCCCCACCGACAGACCCAAGCTCTTAACTATGGCTACACCTTC.

The CDR3 is CASSFLREGPYEQYF. DNA of the CDR3: TGTGCCAGCAGCTTCTTGCGGGAGGGCCCGTACGAGCAGTACTTC. This sequence joins TRBV7-2 and TRBJ2-7; 9 bases map to TRBD2. J gave up 4 bases and V 3 bases, and 7 bases lay outside the gene matches. CDR3 length equals 15 residues. Looked up from germline, CDR1 is SGHTA and CDR2 is FQGNSA.

This clone has only a few counts. The genes are TRBV11-2 and TRBJ2-7, with TRBD1 as a possible D gene (6 bases). CDR1 is SGHAT, CDR2 FQNNGV, per germline. CDR3 size: 12 residues. V shed 5 bases and J shed 7 bases, with 12 bases lying between them. CDR3 amino acids: CASSIQGREQYF. In nucleotides, the CDR3 is TGTGCCAGCAGCATACAGGGCAGGGAGCAGTACTTC.